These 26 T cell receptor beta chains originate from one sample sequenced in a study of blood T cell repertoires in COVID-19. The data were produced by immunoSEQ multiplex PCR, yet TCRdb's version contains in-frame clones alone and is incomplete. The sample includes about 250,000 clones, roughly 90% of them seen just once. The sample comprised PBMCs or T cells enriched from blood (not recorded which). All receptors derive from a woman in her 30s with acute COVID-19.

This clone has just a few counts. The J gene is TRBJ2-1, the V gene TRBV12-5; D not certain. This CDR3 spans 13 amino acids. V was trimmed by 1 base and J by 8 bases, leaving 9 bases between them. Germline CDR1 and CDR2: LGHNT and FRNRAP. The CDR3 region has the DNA TGTGCTAGTGGTTTGGACACCGTCCATGAGCAGTTCTTC. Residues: CASGLDTVHEQFF.

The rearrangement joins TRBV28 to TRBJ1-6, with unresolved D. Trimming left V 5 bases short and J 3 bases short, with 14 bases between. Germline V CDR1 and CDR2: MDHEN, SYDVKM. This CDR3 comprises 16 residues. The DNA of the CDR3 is TGTGCCAGCAGTCTGAGGCCTGACCTCTATAATTCACCCCTCCACTTT. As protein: CASSLRPDLYNSPLHF.

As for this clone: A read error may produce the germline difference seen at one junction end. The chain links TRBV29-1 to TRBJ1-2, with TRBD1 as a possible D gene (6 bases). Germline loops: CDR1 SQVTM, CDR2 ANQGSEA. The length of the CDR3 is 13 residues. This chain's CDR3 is CSVEVTGIYGYTF. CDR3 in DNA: TGCAGCGTGGAAGTGACAGGAATCTATGGCTACACCTTC.

The CDR3 is CASSARTGANEKLFF. Written as DNA, the CDR3 is TGTGCCAGCAGCGCCAGGACAGGGGCGAATGAAAAACTGTTTTTT. V and J are TRBV7-2 and TRBJ1-4; TRBD1 matches 9 bases. The CDR3 has 15 residues. J was trimmed by 5 bases and V by 5 bases; bases with no gene match: 6. Germline CDR1 reads SGHTA; CDR2 reads FQGNSA.

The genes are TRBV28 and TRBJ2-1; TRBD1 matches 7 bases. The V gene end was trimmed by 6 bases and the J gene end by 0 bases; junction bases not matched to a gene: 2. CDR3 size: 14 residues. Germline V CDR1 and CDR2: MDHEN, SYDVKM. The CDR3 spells CASRQGVSYNEQFF. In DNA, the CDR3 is TGTGCCAGCAGGCAGGGGGTCTCCTACAATGAGCAGTTCTTC.

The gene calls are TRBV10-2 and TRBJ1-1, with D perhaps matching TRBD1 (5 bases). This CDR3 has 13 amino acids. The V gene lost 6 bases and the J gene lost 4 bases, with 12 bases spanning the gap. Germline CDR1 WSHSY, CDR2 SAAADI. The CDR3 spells CASREGQGTEAFF. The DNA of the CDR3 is TGCGCCAGCAGGGAAGGACAAGGCACTGAAGCTTTCTTT.

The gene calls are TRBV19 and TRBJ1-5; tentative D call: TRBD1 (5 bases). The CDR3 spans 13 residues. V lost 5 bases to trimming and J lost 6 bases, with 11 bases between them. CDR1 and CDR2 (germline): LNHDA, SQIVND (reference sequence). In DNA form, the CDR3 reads TGTGCCAGTAGTTCATCAGGGTCTCAGCCCCAGCATTTT. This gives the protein CASSSSGSQPQHF.

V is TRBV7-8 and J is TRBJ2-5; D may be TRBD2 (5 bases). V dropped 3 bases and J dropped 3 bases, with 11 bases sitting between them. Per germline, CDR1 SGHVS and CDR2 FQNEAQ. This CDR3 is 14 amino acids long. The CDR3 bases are TGTGCCAGCAGCTTCGGACTTTTCGAAGAGACCCAGTACTTC. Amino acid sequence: CASSFGLFEETQYF.

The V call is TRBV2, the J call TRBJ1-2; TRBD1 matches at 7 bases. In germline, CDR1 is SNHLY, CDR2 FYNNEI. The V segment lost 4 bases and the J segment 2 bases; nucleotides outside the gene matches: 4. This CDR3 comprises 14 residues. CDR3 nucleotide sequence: TGTGCCAGCAGTGGGGACAGTTTCAACTATGGCTACACCTTC. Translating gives CASSGDSFNYGYTF.

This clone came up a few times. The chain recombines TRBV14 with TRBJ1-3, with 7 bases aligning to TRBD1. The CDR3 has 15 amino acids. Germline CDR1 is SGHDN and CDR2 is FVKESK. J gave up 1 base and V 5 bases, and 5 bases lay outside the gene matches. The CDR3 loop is CASSSRQGSGNTIYF. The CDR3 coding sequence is TGTGCCAGCAGCTCCCGACAGGGTTCTGGAAACACCATATATTTT.

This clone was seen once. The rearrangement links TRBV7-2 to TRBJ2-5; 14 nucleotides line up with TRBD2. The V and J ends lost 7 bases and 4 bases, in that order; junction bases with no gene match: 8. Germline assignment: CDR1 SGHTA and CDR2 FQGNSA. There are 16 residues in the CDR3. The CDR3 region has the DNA TGTGCCAGCACCCCGGGGACTAGCGGGAGATTAGAGACCCAGTACTTC. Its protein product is CASTPGTSGRLETQYF.

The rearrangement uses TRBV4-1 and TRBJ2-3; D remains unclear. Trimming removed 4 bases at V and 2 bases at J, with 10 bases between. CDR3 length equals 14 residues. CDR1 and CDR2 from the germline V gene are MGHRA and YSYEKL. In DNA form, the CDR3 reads TGCGCCAGCAGCCGAAACAGAAACACAGATACGCAGTATTTT. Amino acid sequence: CASSRNRNTDTQYF.

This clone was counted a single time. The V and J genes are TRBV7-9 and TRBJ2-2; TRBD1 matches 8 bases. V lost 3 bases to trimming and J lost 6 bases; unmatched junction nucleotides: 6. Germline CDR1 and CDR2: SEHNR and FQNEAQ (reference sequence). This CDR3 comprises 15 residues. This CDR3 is CASSFGQGIPGELFF. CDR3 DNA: TGTGCCAGCAGCTTCGGACAGGGTATCCCCGGGGAGCTGTTTTTT. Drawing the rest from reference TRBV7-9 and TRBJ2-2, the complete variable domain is DTGVSQNPRHKITKRGQNVTFRCDPISEHNRLYWYRQTLGQGPEFLTYFQNEAQLEKSRLLSDRFSAERPKGSFSTLEIQRTEQGDSAMYLCASSFGQGIPGELFFGEGSRLTVL.

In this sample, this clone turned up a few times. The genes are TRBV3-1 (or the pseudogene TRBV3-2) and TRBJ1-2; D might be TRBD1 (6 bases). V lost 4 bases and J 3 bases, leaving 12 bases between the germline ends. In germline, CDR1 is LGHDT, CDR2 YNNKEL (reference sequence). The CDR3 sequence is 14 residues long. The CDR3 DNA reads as TGTGCCAGCAGCCTAGACCAGGGGCACTATGGCTACACCTTC. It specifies CASSLDQGHYGYTF.

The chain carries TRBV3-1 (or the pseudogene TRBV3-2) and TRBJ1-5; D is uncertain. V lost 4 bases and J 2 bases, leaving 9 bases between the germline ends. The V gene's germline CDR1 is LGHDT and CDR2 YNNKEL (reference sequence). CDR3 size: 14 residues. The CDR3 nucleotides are TGTGCCAGCAGCCCCACAGCAGGCAATCAGCCCCAGCATTTT. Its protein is CASSPTAGNQPQHF.

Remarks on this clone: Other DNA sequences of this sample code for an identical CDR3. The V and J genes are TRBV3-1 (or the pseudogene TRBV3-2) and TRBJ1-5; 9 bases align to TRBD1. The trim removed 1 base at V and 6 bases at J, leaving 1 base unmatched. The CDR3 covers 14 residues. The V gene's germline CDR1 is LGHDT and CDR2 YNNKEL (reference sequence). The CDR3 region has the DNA TGTGCCAGCAGCCAAGGACAGGGGGGTCAGCCCCAGCATTTT. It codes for CASSQGQGGQPQHF.

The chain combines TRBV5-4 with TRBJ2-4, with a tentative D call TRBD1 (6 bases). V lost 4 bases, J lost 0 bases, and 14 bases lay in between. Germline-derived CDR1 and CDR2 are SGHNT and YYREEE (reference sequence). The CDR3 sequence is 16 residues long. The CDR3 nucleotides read TGTGCCAGCAGCACTTACAGGGAAAGAGCCAAAAACATTCAGTACTTC. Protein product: CASSTYRERAKNIQYF.

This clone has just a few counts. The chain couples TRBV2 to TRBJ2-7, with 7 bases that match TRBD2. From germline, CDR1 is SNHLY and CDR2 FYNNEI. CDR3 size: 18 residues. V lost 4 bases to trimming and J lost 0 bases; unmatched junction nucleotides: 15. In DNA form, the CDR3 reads TGTGCCAGCAGTGTTGCGAGCGGGACTCTAAGTCTCTCCTACGAGCAGTACTTC. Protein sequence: CASSVASGTLSLSYEQYF. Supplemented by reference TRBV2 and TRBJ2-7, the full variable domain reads EPEVTQTPSHQVTQMGQEVILRCVPISNHLYFYWYRQILGQKVEFLVSFYNNEISEKSEIFDDQFSVERPDGSNFTLKIRSTKLEDSAMYFCASSVASGTLSLSYEQYFGPGTRLTVT.

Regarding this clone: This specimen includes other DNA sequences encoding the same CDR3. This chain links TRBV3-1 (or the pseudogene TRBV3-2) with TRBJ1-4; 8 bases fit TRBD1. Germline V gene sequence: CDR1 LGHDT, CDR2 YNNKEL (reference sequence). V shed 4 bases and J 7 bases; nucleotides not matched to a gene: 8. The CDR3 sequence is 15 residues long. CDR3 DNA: TGTGCCAGCAGCCTAAGGCAGGGGGCTGCTGAAAAACTGTTTTTT. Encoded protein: CASSLRQGAAEKLFF.

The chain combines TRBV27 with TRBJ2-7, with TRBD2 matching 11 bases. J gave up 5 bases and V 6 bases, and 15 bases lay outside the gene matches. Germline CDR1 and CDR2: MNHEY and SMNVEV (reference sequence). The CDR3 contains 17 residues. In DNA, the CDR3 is TGTGCCAGCAGCTTAATAACTAGCGGGGGACCCTACCACGAGCAGTACTTC. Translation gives CASSLITSGGPYHEQYF.

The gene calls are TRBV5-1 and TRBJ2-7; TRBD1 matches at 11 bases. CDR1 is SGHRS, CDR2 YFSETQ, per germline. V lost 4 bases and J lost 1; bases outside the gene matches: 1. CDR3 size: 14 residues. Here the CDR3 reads CASSRDRGSYEQYF. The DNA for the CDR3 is TGCGCCAGCAGCCGGGACAGGGGGTCCTACGAGCAGTACTTC. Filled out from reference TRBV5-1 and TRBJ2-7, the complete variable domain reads KAGVTQTPRYLIKTRGQQVTLSCSPISGHRSVSWYQQTPGQGLQFLFEYFSETQRNKGNFPGRFSGRQFSNSRSEMNVSTLELGDSALYLCASSRDRGSYEQYFGPGTRLTVT.

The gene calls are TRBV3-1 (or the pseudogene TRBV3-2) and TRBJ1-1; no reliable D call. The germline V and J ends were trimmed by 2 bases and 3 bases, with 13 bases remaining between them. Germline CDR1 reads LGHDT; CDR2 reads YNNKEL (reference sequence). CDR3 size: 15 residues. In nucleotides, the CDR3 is TGTGCCAGCAGCCAAACCACCGGAGGGTACACTGAAGCTTTCTTT. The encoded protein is CASSQTTGGYTEAFF.

The CDR3 coding sequence is TGTGCCAGCAGTCCGACAGTGAACACTGAAGCTTTCTTT. As protein: CASSPTVNTEAFF. V and J are TRBV2 and TRBJ1-1; a possible D gene is TRBD1 (5 bases). V was trimmed by 5 bases and J by 0 bases, leaving 7 bases between them. This CDR3 spans 13 amino acids. Germline V lookup: CDR1 SNHLY, CDR2 FYNNEI.

CDR3 nucleotides: TGTGCCAGCAGTTACGATTACCGGCGGGGGATAACCCCCACAGATACGCAGTATTTT. It encodes CASSYDYRRGITPTDTQYF. V usage is TRBV6-2 or TRBV6-3 and J usage is TRBJ2-3, with 7 bases matching TRBD2. This CDR3 region has 19 residues. Per the germline V gene, CDR1 is MNHEY and CDR2 is SVGEGT. The V segment lost 2 bases and the J segment 2 bases; nucleotides outside the gene matches: 16.

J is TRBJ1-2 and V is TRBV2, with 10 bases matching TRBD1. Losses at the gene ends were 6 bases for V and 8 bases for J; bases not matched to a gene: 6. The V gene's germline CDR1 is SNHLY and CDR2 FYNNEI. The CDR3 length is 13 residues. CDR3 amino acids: CASRPGQGTGYTF. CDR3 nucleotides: TGTGCCAGCAGGCCGGGACAGGGGACGGGCTACACCTTC.

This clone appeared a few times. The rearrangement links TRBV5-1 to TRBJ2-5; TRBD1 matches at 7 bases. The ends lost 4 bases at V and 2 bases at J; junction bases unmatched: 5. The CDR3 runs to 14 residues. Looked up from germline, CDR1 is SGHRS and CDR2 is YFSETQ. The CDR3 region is CASSKGTEQETQYF. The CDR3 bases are TGCGCCAGCAGCAAGGGGACAGAGCAAGAGACCCAGTACTTC.